The T cell receptor beta chain under discussion was sequenced for a study of cytomegalovirus exposure and HLA in healthy donors. The study, taken as a whole, reports: Highly shared variants forming one cluster were likely a sequencing artifact.

This clone was found once. The antigen is not known. Use of 60 Vbeta and 13 Jbeta primers characterized the PCR. This table comes from immunoSEQ multiplex PCR, and its TCRdb copy is limited to in-frame clones, with some not included. The sample consists of 99,000 or so clones, around four fifths of them appearing once. The sample was PBMCs. This TCR was recovered from a woman aged 35 to 49 in good health and CMV-seropositive.

DNA for the CDR3: TGTGCCAGCAGCTACAGGGGGGATCAGCCCCAGCATTTT. Amino acids: CASSYRGDQPQHF. The J gene is TRBJ1-5, the V gene TRBV7-2; 8 bases fit TRBD1. Germline-derived CDR1 and CDR2 are SGHTA and FQGNSA. With 4 bases clipped from V and 5 bases from J, the junction kept 1 base outside the gene matches. The CDR3 has 13 amino acids.